The sequence of this T cell receptor beta chain was determined in a study of PD-L1 blockade in urothelial cancer. Study background: Male sex and bladder-origin urothelial cancer were recorded for twenty-five of 29 patients. General study points: Durable-benefit patients had greater expansion of tumor-associated blood clones at 3 weeks.

As concerns this clone: What it binds is unknown.

Profiled with immunoSEQ multiplex PCR; TCRdb holds only in-frame clones, not every one. The sample consists of approximately 79,000 clones, approximately 90% of them appearing once. The sample's time point: peripheral blood 6 weeks after treatment start. Germline V gene data show CDR1 as SGHAT and CDR2 as FQNNGV. Trimming cost V 4 bases and J 1 base, with 8 bases left between them. The CDR3 totals 14 residues. Sequencing was performed on PBMCs, taken around atezolizumab (anti-PD-L1) treatment. This rearrangement joins TRBV11-2 to TRBJ1-5, with unresolved D. The TCR originated in a woman older than 75 with urothelial cancer. The CDR3 nucleotides are TGTGCCAGCAGCTCATCAGTGAGCAATCAGCCCCAGCATTTT. Its protein is CASSSSVSNQPQHF.